This T cell receptor (beta chain) was captured in a study of cytomegalovirus exposure and HLA in healthy donors. CDR1 is SGHRS, CDR2 YFSETQ, per germline. The CDR3 is 19 amino acids. The J segment lost 2 bases and the V segment lost 5 bases, leaving 16 bases of the junction unmatched. The count of this clone is one. Method: immunoSEQ multiplex PCR; TCRdb's copy keeps in-frame clones and lacks some. The repertoire holds 75,000 to 95,000 clones, with 95% to 97% as singletons. The material sequenced was PBMCs. J is TRBJ2-5 and V is TRBV5-1; 12 bases line up with TRBD1. The TCR was taken from a man younger than 35 in good health and CMV-seronegative. CDR3 DNA sequence: TGCGCCAGCAGTCCCGGGACAGGGGGCCTCCGAGGGCCTCAAGAGACCCAGTACTTC. It codes for CASSPGTGGLRGPQETQYF.